Presented here are 31 T cell receptor beta chains from one specimen sequenced in a study of blood T cells in healthy people across ages. Combining a sample-barcoded 5' primer with a J-beta primer mix, a second PCR ran for roughly 7 to 11 cycles. Each CDR3 protein gets one entry after TCRdb re-called the 5' RACE reads with MiXCR. The repertoire has around 850,000 distinct CDR3 sequences, roughly 40% of them found once; the top ten carry under 15%. Source material: blood. These receptor sequences come from a man in his late teens or twenties in good health.

Ten or more counts support this clonotype. The rearrangement joins TRBV10-3 to TRBJ2-7; no firm D call. Germline CDR1 is ENHRY and CDR2 is SYGVKD. The CDR3 totals 15 residues. Trimming removed 3 bases from V and 1 base from J, with 13 bases in between. The CDR3 sequence: CAISDETGSSYEQYF. For the CDR3, the DNA is TGTGCCATCAGTGACGAAACGGGCTCATCCTACGAGCAGTACTTC.

Only a few counts were recorded for this clonotype. The chain recombines TRBV4-2 with TRBJ2-3; 9 bases are a match to TRBD2. The CDR3 is 16 residues long. J gave up 2 bases and V 1 base, and 4 bases lay outside the gene matches. Germline loops: CDR1 LGHNA, CDR2 YNFKEQ. As DNA, the CDR3 is TGTGCCAGCAGCCAAGTCAGCGGGGGGCCCACAGATACGCAGTATTTT. Translating it yields CASSQVSGGPTDTQYF.

The CDR3 loop reads CASCSPGNYGYTF. In DNA form, the CDR3 reads TGTGCCAGCTGTTCCCCGGGGAACTATGGCTACACCTTC. V usage is TRBV28 and J usage is TRBJ1-2; D is uncertain. The CDR3 loop spans 13 amino acids. Looked up from germline, CDR1 is MDHEN and CDR2 is SYDVKM. Deletions cut 8 bases from V and 2 bases from J, with 12 bases between.

This clonotype has ten or more counts. V and J are TRBV20-1 and TRBJ2-3; 9 nucleotides align to TRBD2. The CDR3 runs to 17 residues. With 2 bases clipped from V and 2 bases from J, the junction kept 11 bases outside the gene matches. CDR1 and CDR2 from the germline V gene are DFQATT and SNEGSKA (reference sequence). CDR3 nucleotide sequence: TGCAGTGCTAGATGGCTAGCGGGGTTCCCAACCACAGATACGCAGTATTTT. Protein sequence: CSARWLAGFPTTDTQYF.

This clonotype has only a few counts. The chain has TRBV20-1 and TRBJ2-3; the D is unclear. Between the trimmed V and J ends, which lost 6 bases and 3 bases, there was a span of 10 bases. Germline values: CDR1 DFQATT, CDR2 SNEGSKA (reference sequence). The CDR3 contains 12 residues. This CDR3 reads CSADGRTDTQYF. The CDR3 bases are TGCAGTGCCGACGGACGGACAGATACGCAGTATTTT.

CDR3 in amino acids: CASSSGTEVMNTEAFF. CDR3 DNA: TGCGCCAGCAGCTCGGGTACAGAGGTAATGAACACTGAAGCTTTCTTT. This rearrangement joins TRBV4-3 to TRBJ1-1; D is ambiguous. Per the germline V gene, CDR1 is LGHNA and CDR2 is YSLEER. V shed 5 bases and J shed 0 bases, with 16 bases lying between them. The length of the CDR3 is 16 residues.

This clonotype was seen only a few times. V gene TRBV2 combines with J gene TRBJ1-2, with no clear D. The CDR3 loop spans 15 amino acids. Germline V gene lookup returns CDR1 SNHLY and CDR2 FYNNEI. V was trimmed by 1 base and J by 3 bases, leaving 12 bases between them. The DNA of the CDR3 is TGTGCCAGCAGTGAAGATAGAAGGCAGTACTATGGCTACACCTTC. Protein: CASSEDRRQYYGYTF.

This clonotype was observed a few times. The chain is built from TRBV7-6 and TRBJ2-5; no definite D call. V was clipped by 2 bases and J by 1 base, with 14 bases between them. The length of the CDR3 is 16 residues. Germline CDR1 reads SGHVS; CDR2 reads FNYEAQ. The CDR3 DNA reads as TGTGCCAGCAGCTTACCTATAACCGGTGGCCAAGAGACCCAGTACTTC. Its protein is CASSLPITGGQETQYF.

The chain uses TRBV21-1 and TRBJ2-4; the table's D call TRBD1 went unverified against the DNA. The end of the DNA fits TRBJ2-7 better, so the J call may be wrong. TRBV21-1 is assigned pseudogene status. The CDR3 extends over 16 amino acids. CDR3 region: CANSKVGAGVPHEQYF. For the CDR3, the DNA is TGTGCCAACAGCAAAGTCGGGGCAGGGGTCCCGCACGAGCAGTACTTC.

This rearrangement joins TRBV7-8 to TRBJ2-7, with D perhaps matching TRBD1 or TRBD2 (6 bases each). This CDR3 spans 16 amino acids. CDR1 SGHVS and CDR2 FQNEAQ come from the germline V gene. V gave up 5 bases and J gave up 1 base, with 18 bases separating them. Here the CDR3 reads CASSPRRGERSYEQYF. The CDR3 DNA follows: TGTGCCAGCAGCCCTAGGAGGGGGGAGCGATCCTACGAGCAGTACTTC.

This chain uses TRBV4-1 with TRBJ1-1; D unresolved. CDR1 is MGHRA and CDR2 is YSYEKL in the germline V gene. The length of the CDR3 is 15 residues. The V end was cut by 3 bases, the J end by 1 base, with 12 bases between. Written as DNA, the CDR3 is TGCGCCAGCAGCCATCCGGCGGACGGGAACACTGAAGCTTTCTTT. It translates to CASSHPADGNTEAFF.

This clonotype was seen only a few times. The chain uses TRBV12-3 or TRBV12-4 and TRBJ1-1; D remains ambiguous. V was pared by 5 bases and J by 1 base, with 11 bases between. The CDR3 spans 14 residues. CDR3 sequence: CASSVGSPNTEAFF. As DNA, the CDR3 is TGTGCCAGCAGTGTGGGCAGCCCGAACACTGAAGCTTTCTTT.

The chain couples TRBV5-1 to TRBJ2-3; D remains ambiguous. Germline loops: CDR1 SGHRS, CDR2 YFSETQ. The CDR3 is 14 residues long. The V and J ends lost 4 bases and 2 bases respectively, with 11 bases between them. CDR3 sequence (DNA): TGCGCCAGCAGCGGTGGTCCCTACACAGATACGCAGTATTTT. It yields the protein CASSGGPYTDTQYF.

V gene TRBV5-4 combines with J gene TRBJ2-5; D is uncertain. This CDR3 spans 13 amino acids. Looked up from germline, CDR1 is SGHNT and CDR2 is YYREEE (reference sequence). Trimming stripped 0 bases from V and 4 bases from J, with 7 bases between. The CDR3 sequence is CASSLDARETQYF. The CDR3, as DNA: TGTGCCAGCAGCTTGGATGCCAGAGAGACCCAGTACTTC.

The gene calls are TRBV12-3 or TRBV12-4 and TRBJ1-1, with 9 nucleotides matching TRBD1. This CDR3 contains 13 residues. The ends lost 5 bases at V and 10 bases at J; junction bases unmatched: 8. This CDR3 reads CASSPGQGRGAFF. The CDR3, as DNA: TGTGCCAGCAGTCCCGGACAGGGGCGAGGAGCTTTCTTT.

J is TRBJ1-6 and V is TRBV6-5; D is perhaps TRBD1 (6 bases). Trimming left V 7 bases short and J 10 bases short, with 14 bases between. The CDR3 contains 13 residues. Per germline, CDR1 MNHEY and CDR2 SVGAGI. The CDR3 sequence is CASTPGVGSPLHF. CDR3 coding DNA: TGTGCCAGCACCCCAGGGGTGGGATCACCCCTCCACTTT.

The rearrangement links TRBV4-2 to TRBJ1-6; 8 bases agree with TRBD1. With V trimmed by 0 bases and J by 9 bases, 10 bases remained unmatched. The germline gives CDR1 LGHNA, CDR2 YNFKEQ. The CDR3 covers 17 residues. CDR3: CASSQERGAGGRSPLHF. The CDR3 nucleotides are TGTGCCAGCAGCCAAGAAAGGGGGGCAGGGGGCCGTTCACCCCTCCACTTT.

The J gene is TRBJ2-1, the V gene TRBV19, with D perhaps matching TRBD1 (6 bases). V lost 1 base and J lost 0, with 10 bases in between. Germline V lookup: CDR1 LNHDA, CDR2 SQIVND (reference sequence). The CDR3 extends over 16 amino acids. CDR3 coding DNA: TGTGCCAGTAGTATAGGGGCAGGGGCCTCCTACAATGAGCAGTTCTTC. Its translation is CASSIGAGASYNEQFF.

Of note for this clonotype: It may be a read error: a sequence one base away is much more abundant. The rearrangement links TRBV12-3 or TRBV12-4 to TRBJ1-1; D is undetermined. The CDR3 sequence is 16 residues long. The CDR3 sequence: CVSSLGSRRGRGEAFF. The CDR3 bases are TGTGTCAGCAGTTTAGGAAGTAGGAGAGGGAGAGGGGAAGCTTTCTTT.

There are a few counts of this clonotype. V usage is TRBV12-3 or TRBV12-4 and J usage is TRBJ1-6; 7 bases map to TRBD1. The CDR3 is made up of 15 amino acids. Trimming cost V 3 bases and J 9 bases; bases outside gene matches: 8. This CDR3 is CASSFRGTESSPLHF. Written as DNA, the CDR3 is TGTGCCAGCAGTTTTCGAGGGACAGAAAGTTCACCCCTCCACTTT.

With regard to this clonotype: One end of the junction is discordant with germline, which a read error may explain. The gene calls are TRBV5-1 and TRBJ2-1, with 8 nucleotides matching TRBD1. Germline V gene data show CDR1 as SGHRS and CDR2 as YFSETQ. The CDR3 contains 15 residues. The DNA for the CDR3 is TGCGCCAGCAGCCTAGGACAGGGACCCTACAATGGGCAGTTCTTC. Its protein product is CASSLGQGPYNGQFF. Full variable domain (missing parts from reference TRBV5-1 and TRBJ2-1): KAGVTQTPRYLIKTRGQQVTLSCSPISGHRSVSWYQQTPGQGLQFLFEYFSETQRNKGNFPGRFSGRQFSNSRSEMNVSTLELGDSALYLCASSLGQGPYNGQFFGPGTRLTVL.

This chain links TRBV3-1 with TRBJ1-5; no definite D call. V lost 3 bases and J lost 10, with 13 bases in between. The CDR3 length is 13 residues. CDR1 LGHDT and CDR2 YNNKEL come from the germline V gene (reference sequence). The CDR3 DNA reads as TGTGCCAGCAGCCAGGATGCCGCGTCCCCCCAGCATTTT. It codes for CASSQDAASPQHF.

The chain recombines TRBV24-1 with TRBJ2-7; TRBD1 might be the D (5 bases). The CDR3 runs 16 residues. Trimming took 0 bases from V and 7 from J, leaving 18 bases between them. Per the germline V gene, CDR1 is KGHDR and CDR2 is SFDVKD. The CDR3 protein is CATSDLGRAAYNEQYF. CDR3 in DNA: TGTGCCACCAGTGATTTGGGCAGGGCGGCCTACAATGAGCAGTACTTC.

This clonotype was counted many times. Its ends do not fully match the called genes, so a read error is possible. The chain recombines TRBV7-9 with TRBJ1-2; D is perhaps TRBD1 (5 bases). This CDR3 is 13 amino acids long. Germline-derived CDR1 and CDR2 are SEHNR and FQNEAQ (reference sequence). The chain's CDR3 is CASSLDSGYGYTF. The CDR3 nucleotides are TGCGCCAGCAGCTTGGATTCAGGGTATGGCTACACCTTC. Full variable domain (outside the CDR3, taken from reference TRBV7-9 and TRBJ1-2): DTGVSQNPRHKITKRGQNVTFRCDPISEHNRLYWYRQTLGQGPEFLTYFQNEAQLEKSRLLSDRFSAERPKGSFSTLEIQRTEQGDSAMYLCASSLDSGYGYTFGSGTRLTVV.

In this sample, this clonotype turned up a few times. This chain uses TRBV6-1 with TRBJ1-5, with TRBD1 as a possible D gene (5 bases). This CDR3 comprises 16 residues. CDR1 and CDR2 from the germline V gene are MNHNS and SASEGT. V was shortened by 2 bases and J by 4 bases, with 15 bases between the two germline ends. In DNA, the CDR3 is TGTGCCAGCAGTGAATTATATGGACACACGAATCAGCCCCAGCATTTT. Translating it yields CASSELYGHTNQPQHF.

This clonotype was seen a handful of times. The rearrangement links TRBV11-2 to TRBJ2-5; D uncertain. CDR3 length equals 14 residues. The germline gives CDR1 SGHAT, CDR2 FQNNGV. The ends were cut back, 4 bases at V and 3 bases at J, with 12 bases in the middle. The CDR3 nucleotides are TGTGCCAGCAGCTCCGTACGAGTCGAAGAGACCCAGTACTTC. Its protein is CASSSVRVEETQYF. Looking up the rest from reference TRBV11-2 and TRBJ2-5 gives the full variable domain: EAGVAQSPRYKIIEKRQSVAFWCNPISGHATLYWYQQILGQGPKLLIQFQNNGVVDDSQLPKDRFSAERLKGVDSTLKIQPAKLEDSAVYLCASSSVRVEETQYFGPGTRLLVL.

The chain uses TRBV20-1 and TRBJ2-1; 13 bases match TRBD2. Germline loops: CDR1 DFQATT, CDR2 SNEGSKA (reference sequence). The CDR3 loop spans 17 amino acids. J lost 0 bases, V lost 5 bases, and 7 bases had no gene match. In nucleotides, the CDR3 is TGCAGTGCTCCACGGACTAGCGGGGGCCCCTCCTACAATGAGCAGTTCTTC. Translating gives CSAPRTSGGPSYNEQFF.

This clonotype was counted many times. This sequence joins TRBV20-1 and TRBJ1-5; TRBD1 matches at 7 bases. This CDR3 spans 14 amino acids. Trimming removed 6 bases from V and 1 base from J; junction bases left unmatched: 6. CDR1 is DFQATT, CDR2 SNEGSKA, per germline (reference sequence). CDR3 nucleotides: TGCAGTGCGGGCCACAGGGGAAGCAATCAGCCCCAGCATTTT. Translated, it gives CSAGHRGSNQPQHF.

This clonotype appeared a single time. The DNA for the CDR3 is TGTGCCAGTAGTCCAACAGACAGGATCTACGAGCAGTACTTC. It codes for CASSPTDRIYEQYF. V gene TRBV19 combines with J gene TRBJ2-4; D possibly corresponds to TRBD1 (6 bases). The J call could be wrong; TRBJ2-7 is a better fit for the DNA end. The CDR3 contains 14 residues. Germline V gene data show CDR1 as LNHDA and CDR2 as SQIVND (reference sequence).

The chain couples TRBV5-6 to TRBJ2-1; 8 bases agree with TRBD1. V lost 0 bases, J lost 9 bases, and 8 bases stayed unmatched. This CDR3 region has 15 residues. CDR1 and CDR2 from the germline V gene are SGHDT and YYEEEE. The CDR3 DNA reads TGTGCCAGCAGCTTGGGGCCACAGGGGGATGGTGAGCAGTTCTTC. It yields the protein CASSLGPQGDGEQFF.

The V call is TRBV9, the J call TRBJ2-3; D call uncertain. This CDR3 has 15 amino acids. With 4 bases removed from V and 0 bases from J, the gap between germline ends came to 12 bases. Germline-derived CDR1 and CDR2 are SGDLS and YYNGEE. The CDR3 protein is CASSISARSTDTQYF. The CDR3 DNA sequence: TGTGCCAGCAGCATATCGGCTAGGAGCACAGATACGCAGTATTTT.